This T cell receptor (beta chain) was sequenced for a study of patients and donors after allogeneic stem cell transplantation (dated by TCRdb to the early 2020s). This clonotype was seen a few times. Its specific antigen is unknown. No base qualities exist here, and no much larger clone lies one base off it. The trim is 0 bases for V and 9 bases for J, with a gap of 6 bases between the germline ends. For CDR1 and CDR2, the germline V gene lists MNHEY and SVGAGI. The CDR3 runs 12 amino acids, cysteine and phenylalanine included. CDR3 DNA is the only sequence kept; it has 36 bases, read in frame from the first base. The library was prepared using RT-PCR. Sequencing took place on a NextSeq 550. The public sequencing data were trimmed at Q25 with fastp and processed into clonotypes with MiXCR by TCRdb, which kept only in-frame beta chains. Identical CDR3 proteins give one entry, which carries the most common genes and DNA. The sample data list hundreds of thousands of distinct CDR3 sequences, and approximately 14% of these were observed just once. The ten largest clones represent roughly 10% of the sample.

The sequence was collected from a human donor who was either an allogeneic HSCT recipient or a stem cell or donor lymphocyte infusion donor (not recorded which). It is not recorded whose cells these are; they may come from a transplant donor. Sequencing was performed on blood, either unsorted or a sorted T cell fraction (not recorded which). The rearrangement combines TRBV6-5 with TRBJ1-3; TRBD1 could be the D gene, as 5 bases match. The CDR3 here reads CASSYSGGTIYF. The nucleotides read TGTGCCAGCAGTTACTCCGGGGGCACCATATATTTT.